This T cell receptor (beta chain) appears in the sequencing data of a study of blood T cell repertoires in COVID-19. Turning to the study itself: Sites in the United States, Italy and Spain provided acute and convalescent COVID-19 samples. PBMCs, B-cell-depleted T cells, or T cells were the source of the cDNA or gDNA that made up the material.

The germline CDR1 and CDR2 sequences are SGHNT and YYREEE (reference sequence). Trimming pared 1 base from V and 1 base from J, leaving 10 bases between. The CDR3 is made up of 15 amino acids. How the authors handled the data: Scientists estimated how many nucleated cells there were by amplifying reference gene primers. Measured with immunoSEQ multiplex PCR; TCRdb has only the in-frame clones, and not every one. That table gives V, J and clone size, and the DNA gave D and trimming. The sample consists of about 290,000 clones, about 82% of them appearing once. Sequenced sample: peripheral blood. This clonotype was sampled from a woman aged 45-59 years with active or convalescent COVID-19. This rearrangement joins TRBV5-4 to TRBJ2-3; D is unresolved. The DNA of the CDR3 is TGTGCCAGCAGCTTGATCAGCGAGGGCACAGATACGCAGTATTTT. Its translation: CASSLISEGTDTQYF.